These 11 T cell receptor beta chains were sequenced from one sample in a study of blood T cell repertoires in COVID-19. Data came from immunoSEQ multiplex PCR; TCRdb stores just in-frame clones and leaves some out. The table includes approximately 180,000 clones, roughly 88% detected once. Sequenced sample: peripheral blood. The receptors originated from a human donor with active or convalescent COVID-19. The donor label of this sample is uncertain.

The sample holds a few counts of this clone. The chain is built from TRBV24-1 and TRBJ2-1; 13 nucleotides agree with TRBD2. V dropped 4 bases and J dropped 8; count of bases not matched to a gene: 25. Germline CDR1 and CDR2: KGHDR and SFDVKD. The CDR3 totals 22 residues. The CDR3 protein is CATSDPSIMRTSGRASRHEQFF. DNA of the CDR3: TGTGCCACCAGTGACCCGTCGATCATGAGAACTAGCGGGAGGGCCTCTCGGCATGAGCAGTTCTTC.

The rearrangement joins TRBV7-2 to TRBJ2-7; TRBD2 matches 7 bases. CDR3 length: 14 residues. Germline-derived CDR1 and CDR2 are SGHTA and FQGNSA. The ends lost 3 bases at V and 3 bases at J; junction bases unmatched: 5. This CDR3 is CASSFTSVGYEQYF. The CDR3 coding sequence is TGTGCCAGCAGCTTTACTAGCGTAGGCTACGAGCAGTACTTC.

The DNA for the CDR3 is TGTGCCAGCAGTTCCCCCATAGCGGGAGGGCAAGAGACCCAGTACTTC. This translates into CASSSPIAGGQETQYF. The chain combines TRBV27 with TRBJ2-5; 11 bases match TRBD2. The CDR3 contains 16 residues. The V segment lost 4 bases and the J segment 2 bases; nucleotides outside the gene matches: 6. The germline V gene encodes CDR1 MNHEY and CDR2 SMNVEV (reference sequence).

The V gene is TRBV6-5, the J gene TRBJ1-2; D possibly corresponds to TRBD1 (6 bases). V was clipped by 6 bases and J by 4 bases, with 18 bases between them. The CDR3 contains 15 residues. Germline V gives CDR1 MNHEY, CDR2 SVGAGI. This CDR3 reads CASRRTAGVIYGYTF. CDR3 nucleotides: TGTGCCAGCAGGAGGACAGCCGGAGTTATCTATGGCTACACCTTC.

The chain couples TRBV5-1 to TRBJ2-7; 7 nucleotides line up with TRBD1. The junction had 2 bases not matched to a gene; V was cut back by 3 bases and J by 2 bases. Germline CDR1 and CDR2: SGHRS and YFSETQ. This CDR3 contains 13 residues. The CDR3 coding sequence is TGCGCCAGCAGCTCGGGACAGCCCTACGAGCAGTACTTC. This encodes CASSSGQPYEQYF.

The chain combines TRBV24-1 with TRBJ1-1, with TRBD1 identical over 12 bases. The CDR3 spans 15 residues. CDR1 and CDR2 (germline): KGHDR, SFDVKD. Trimming took 9 bases from V and 6 from J; bases not matched to a gene: 10. CDR3 sequence reads: CATRPGTGGYSEAFF. The CDR3 DNA sequence: TGTGCCACCCGTCCCGGGACAGGGGGCTATTCTGAAGCTTTCTTT.

In nucleotides, the CDR3 is TGCGCCAGCAGTGATAGGGACAGAAACACTGAAGCTTTCTTT. Residues: CASSDRDRNTEAFF. V is TRBV10-2 and J is TRBJ1-1; 7 nucleotides line up with TRBD1. V shed 3 bases, J shed 2 bases, and the junction held 3 bases outside the gene matches. Germline V CDR1 and CDR2: WSHSY, SAAADI. The CDR3 is made up of 14 amino acids.

This clone was found once. The chain carries TRBV5-4 and TRBJ1-6; 7 bases are shared with TRBD1. The V and J ends lost 5 bases and 10 bases, in that order; junction bases with no gene match: 9. The CDR3 is 14 residues long. Germline CDR1 reads SGHNT; CDR2 reads YYREEE (reference sequence). The CDR3 coding sequence is TGTGCCAGCAGACCCGGGACAGTTGGGTCACCCCTCCACTTT. This translates into CASRPGTVGSPLHF.

This clone has a count of ten or more. The chain links TRBV9 to TRBJ2-7, with 8 bases that match TRBD2. V gave up 0 bases and J gave up 6 bases; unmatched junction bases: 8. The CDR3 covers 15 residues. Germline-derived CDR1 and CDR2 are SGDLS and YYNGEE. CDR3 sequence (DNA): TGTGCCAGCAGCGTAGGGACTAGCTCCTCCGTCGAGCAGTACTTC. Translation: CASSVGTSSSVEQYF. Supplemented by reference TRBV9 and TRBJ2-7, the full variable domain reads DSGVTQTPKHLITATGQRVTLRCSPRSGDLSVYWYQQSLDQGLQFLIQYYNGEERAKGNILERFSAQQFPDLHSELNLSSLELGDSALYFCASSVGTSSSVEQYFGPGTRLTVT.

This rearrangement joins TRBV13 to TRBJ2-5; 11 bases align to TRBD2. Germline values: CDR1 PRHDT, CDR2 FYEKMQ (reference sequence). V was clipped by 4 bases and J by 5 bases; unmatched bases: 9. The CDR3 consists of 16 residues. This chain's CDR3 is CASSWWSSGGTETQYF. CDR3 nucleotides: TGTGCCAGCAGCTGGTGGTCTAGCGGGGGGACGGAGACCCAGTACTTC.

The chain couples TRBV11-1 to TRBJ1-1, with unresolved D. This CDR3 contains 15 residues. Germline CDR1 is SGHAT and CDR2 is FQDESV (reference sequence). V lost 0 bases to trimming and J lost 2 bases, with 10 bases between them. The CDR3 spells CASSLAATVNTEAFF. The CDR3 DNA follows: TGTGCCAGCAGCTTAGCGGCTACAGTCAACACTGAAGCTTTCTTT.